This is a list of T cell receptor beta chains from one sample in a study of T cell responses to AZD1222 COVID-19 vaccine. Generated by immunoSEQ multiplex PCR, the TCRdb table keeps only in-frame clones and is missing some. The data contain about 130,000 clones, approximately 92% of them singletons. This material consisted of peripheral blood, taken 28 days after the second AZD1222 dose. These receptors were collected from an adult who received the AZD1222 COVID-19 vaccine. Both conserved end residues are part of each CDR3. Each record gives: D gene, J gene, clone size, V gene, CDR3 DNA, CDR3 protein. D genes are given only for firm matches. Expanded clones are given a class, and other clones once, few, many or no size at all.

NA	TRBJ1-1	NA	TRBV30	TGTGCCGGTACCGTGATGGTGAACACTGAAGCTTTCTTT	CAGTVMVNTEAFF
NA	TRBJ1-2	NA	TRBV28	TGTGCCAGCATCCAGCCGGGGGCTAACTATGGCTACACCTTC	CASIQPGANYGYTF
TRBD2	TRBJ2-4	NA	TRBV2	TGTGCCAGCAGTCCCATCCTTGGGGGGGGAGGAAACATTCAGTACTTC	CASSPILGGGGNIQYF
NA	TRBJ1-3	NA	TRBV4-3	TGCGCCAGCAGCCAAGTCGTGGGCCGCGGCTCTGGAAACACCATATATTTT	CASSQVVGRGSGNTIYF
TRBD1	TRBJ2-3	NA	TRBV27	TGTGCCAGCGCCCTCTTTACGGGGACAGGGTCCACAGATACGCAGTATTTT	CASALFTGTGSTDTQYF
TRBD1	TRBJ1-2	NA	TRBV29-1	TGCAGCGTGGCCGGGACAGAAAGTATCTATGGCTACACCTTC	CSVAGTESIYGYTF
NA	TRBJ1-5	NA	TRBV19	TGTGCCAGTAGTATGCCCGGATCCAATCAGCCCCAGCATTTT	CASSMPGSNQPQHF
NA	TRBJ1-2	NA	TRBV27	TGTGCCAGCAGCGAGAGGGGACCTGTTAACTATGGCTACACCTTC	CASSERGPVNYGYTF
NA	TRBJ2-7	few	TRBV6-6	TGTGCCAGCAGTCAAACAGGGTCCCACGAGCAGTACTTC	CASSQTGSHEQYF
NA	TRBJ2-1	NA	TRBV12-5	TGTGCTAGTGGTCCTGGATACAATGAGCAGTTCTTC	CASGPGYNEQFF